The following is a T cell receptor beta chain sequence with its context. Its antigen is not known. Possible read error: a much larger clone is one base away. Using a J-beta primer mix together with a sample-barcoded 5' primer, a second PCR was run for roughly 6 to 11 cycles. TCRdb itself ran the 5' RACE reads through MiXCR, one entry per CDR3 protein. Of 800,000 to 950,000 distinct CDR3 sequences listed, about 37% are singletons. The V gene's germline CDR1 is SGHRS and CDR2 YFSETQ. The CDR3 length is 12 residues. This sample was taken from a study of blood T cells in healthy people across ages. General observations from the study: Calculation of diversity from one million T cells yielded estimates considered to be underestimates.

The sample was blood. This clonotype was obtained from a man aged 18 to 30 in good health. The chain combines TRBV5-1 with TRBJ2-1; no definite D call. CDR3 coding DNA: TGCGCCAGCAGCTTTGGGGTCAATGAGCGGTTCTTC. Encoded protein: CASSFGVNERFF.